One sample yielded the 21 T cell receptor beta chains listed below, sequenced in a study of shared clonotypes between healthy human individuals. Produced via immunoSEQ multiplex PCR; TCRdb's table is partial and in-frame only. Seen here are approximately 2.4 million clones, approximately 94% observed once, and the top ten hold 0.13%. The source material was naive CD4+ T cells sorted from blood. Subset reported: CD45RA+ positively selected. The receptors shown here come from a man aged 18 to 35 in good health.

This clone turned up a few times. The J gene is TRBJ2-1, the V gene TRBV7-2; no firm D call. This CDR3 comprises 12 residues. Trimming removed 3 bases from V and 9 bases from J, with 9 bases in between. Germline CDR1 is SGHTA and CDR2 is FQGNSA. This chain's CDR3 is CASSFGLIEQFF. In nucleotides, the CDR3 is TGTGCCAGCAGCTTCGGTTTGATTGAGCAGTTCTTC.

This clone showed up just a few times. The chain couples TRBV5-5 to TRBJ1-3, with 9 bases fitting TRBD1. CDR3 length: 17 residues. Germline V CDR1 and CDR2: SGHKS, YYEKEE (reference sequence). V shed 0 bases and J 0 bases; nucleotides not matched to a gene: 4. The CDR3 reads CASSLGTGAFSGNTIYF. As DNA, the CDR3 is TGTGCCAGCAGCTTGGGGACAGGGGCTTTCTCTGGAAACACCATATATTTT.

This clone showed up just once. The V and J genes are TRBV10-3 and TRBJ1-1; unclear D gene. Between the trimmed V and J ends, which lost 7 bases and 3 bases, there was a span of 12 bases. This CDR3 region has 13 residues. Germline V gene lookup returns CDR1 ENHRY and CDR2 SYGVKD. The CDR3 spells CAIKGPKYTEAFF. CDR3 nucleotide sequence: TGTGCCATCAAAGGACCAAAGTACACTGAAGCTTTCTTT.

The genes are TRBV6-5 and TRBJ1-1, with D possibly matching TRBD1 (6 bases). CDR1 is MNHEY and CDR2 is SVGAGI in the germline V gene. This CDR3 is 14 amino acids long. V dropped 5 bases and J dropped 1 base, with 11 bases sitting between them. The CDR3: CASSPDRSNTEAFF. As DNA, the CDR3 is TGTGCCAGCAGTCCGGACAGATCGAACACTGAAGCTTTCTTT.

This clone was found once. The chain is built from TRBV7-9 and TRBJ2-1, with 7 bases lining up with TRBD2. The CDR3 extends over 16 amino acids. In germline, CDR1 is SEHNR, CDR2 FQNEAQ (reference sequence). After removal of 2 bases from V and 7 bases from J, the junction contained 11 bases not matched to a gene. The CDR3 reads CASSLRREARLNEQFF. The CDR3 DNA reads TGTGCCAGCAGCTTAAGACGGGAGGCCCGGTTGAATGAGCAGTTCTTC. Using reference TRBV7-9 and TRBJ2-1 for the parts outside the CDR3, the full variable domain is DTGVSQNPRHKITKRGQNVTFRCDPISEHNRLYWYRQTLGQGPEFLTYFQNEAQLEKSRLLSDRFSAERPKGSFSTLEIQRTEQGDSAMYLCASSLRREARLNEQFFGPGTRLTVL.

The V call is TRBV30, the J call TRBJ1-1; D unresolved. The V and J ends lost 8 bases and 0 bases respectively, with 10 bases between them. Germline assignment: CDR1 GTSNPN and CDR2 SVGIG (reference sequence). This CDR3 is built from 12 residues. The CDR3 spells CARGRVNTEAFF. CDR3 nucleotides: TGTGCCCGAGGACGGGTGAACACTGAAGCTTTCTTT.

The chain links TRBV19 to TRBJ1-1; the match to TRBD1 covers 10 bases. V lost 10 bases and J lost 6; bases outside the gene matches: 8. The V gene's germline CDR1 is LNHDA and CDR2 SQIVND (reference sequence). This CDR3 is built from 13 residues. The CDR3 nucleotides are TGTGCCACTGGAACCGGGACAGGGGCTGAAGCTTTCTTT. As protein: CATGTGTGAEAFF.

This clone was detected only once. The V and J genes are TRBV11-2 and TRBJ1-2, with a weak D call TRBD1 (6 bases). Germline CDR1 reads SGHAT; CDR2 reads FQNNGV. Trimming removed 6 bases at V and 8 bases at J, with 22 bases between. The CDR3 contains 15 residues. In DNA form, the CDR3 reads TGTGCCAGCAGAAATACCGGGGACATCGCAGGAGGCTACACCTTC. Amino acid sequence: CASRNTGDIAGGYTF.

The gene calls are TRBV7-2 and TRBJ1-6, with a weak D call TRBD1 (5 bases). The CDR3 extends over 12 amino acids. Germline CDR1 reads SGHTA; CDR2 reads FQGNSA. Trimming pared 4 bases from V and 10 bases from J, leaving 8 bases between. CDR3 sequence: CASSWGDSPLHF. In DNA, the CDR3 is TGTGCCAGCAGCTGGGGGGACTCACCCCTCCACTTT. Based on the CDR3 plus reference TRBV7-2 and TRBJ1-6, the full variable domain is GAGVSQSPSNKVTEKGKDVELRCDPISGHTALYWYRQSLGQGLEFLIYFQGNSAPDKSGLPSDRFSAERTGGSVSTLTIQRTQQEDSAVYLCASSWGDSPLHFGNGTRLTVT.

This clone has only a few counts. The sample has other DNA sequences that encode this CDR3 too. The CDR3 DNA reads as TGTGCCTGGAGTGTTCGGGGGGAGGGATCACCCCTCCACTTT. It encodes CAWSVRGEGSPLHF. The chain uses TRBV30 and TRBJ1-6, with D possibly being TRBD1 (5 bases). Germline CDR1 is GTSNPN and CDR2 is SVGIG (reference sequence). The CDR3 contains 14 residues. The V end lost 0 bases, the J end lost 10 bases, and 13 bases lay between the germline ends.

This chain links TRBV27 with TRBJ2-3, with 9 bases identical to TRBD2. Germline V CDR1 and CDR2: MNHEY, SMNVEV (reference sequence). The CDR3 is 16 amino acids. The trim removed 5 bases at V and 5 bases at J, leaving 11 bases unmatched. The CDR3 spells CASSPRGRGGGDTQYF. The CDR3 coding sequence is TGTGCCAGCAGTCCCCGGGGGCGGGGGGGCGGAGATACGCAGTATTTT.

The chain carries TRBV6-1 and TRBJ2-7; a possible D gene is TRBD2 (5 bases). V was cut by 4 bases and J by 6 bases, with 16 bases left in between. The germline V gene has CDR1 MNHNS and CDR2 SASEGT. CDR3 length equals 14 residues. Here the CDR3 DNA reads TGTGCCAGCAGTGGCAGTAAGGAGGCGGGCGAGCAGTACTTC. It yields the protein CASSGSKEAGEQYF.

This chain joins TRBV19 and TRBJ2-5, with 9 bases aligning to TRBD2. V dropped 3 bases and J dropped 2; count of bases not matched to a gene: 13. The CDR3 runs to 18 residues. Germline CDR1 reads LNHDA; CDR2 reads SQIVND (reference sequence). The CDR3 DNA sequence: TGTGCCAGTAGTATCCACTTGGCGGGAGGGCCTCAACAAGAGACCCAGTACTTC. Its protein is CASSIHLAGGPQQETQYF.

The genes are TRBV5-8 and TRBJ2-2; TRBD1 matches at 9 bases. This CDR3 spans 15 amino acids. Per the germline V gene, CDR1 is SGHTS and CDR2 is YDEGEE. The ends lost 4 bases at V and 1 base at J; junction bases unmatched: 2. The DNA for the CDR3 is TGTGCCAGCAGCCAGGGACAGGGGAACACCGGGGAGCTGTTTTTT. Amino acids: CASSQGQGNTGELFF.

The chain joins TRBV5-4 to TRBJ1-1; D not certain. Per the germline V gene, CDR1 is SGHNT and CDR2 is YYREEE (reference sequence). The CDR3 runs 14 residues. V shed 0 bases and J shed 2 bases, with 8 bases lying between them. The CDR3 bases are TGTGCCAGCAGCTTGGCAGCGGGTAACACTGAAGCTTTCTTT. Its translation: CASSLAAGNTEAFF.

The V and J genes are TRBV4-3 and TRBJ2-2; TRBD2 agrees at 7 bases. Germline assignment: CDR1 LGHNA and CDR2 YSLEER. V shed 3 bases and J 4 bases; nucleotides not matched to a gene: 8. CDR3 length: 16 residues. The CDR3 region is CASSHLGGRGTGELFF. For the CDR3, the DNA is TGCGCCAGCAGCCACCTTGGCGGGAGAGGCACCGGGGAGCTGTTTTTT.

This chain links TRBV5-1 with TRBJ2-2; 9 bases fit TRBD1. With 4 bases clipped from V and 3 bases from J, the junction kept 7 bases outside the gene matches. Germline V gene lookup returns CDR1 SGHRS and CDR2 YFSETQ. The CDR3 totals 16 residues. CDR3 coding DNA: TGCGCCAGCAGCATAGGACAGGGGACGTACACCGGGGAGCTGTTTTTT. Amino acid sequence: CASSIGQGTYTGELFF.

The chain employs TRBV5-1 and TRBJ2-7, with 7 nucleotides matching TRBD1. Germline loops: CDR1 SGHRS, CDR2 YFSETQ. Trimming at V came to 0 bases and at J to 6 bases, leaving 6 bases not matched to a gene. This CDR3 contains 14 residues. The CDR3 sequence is CASSLGQGISEQYF. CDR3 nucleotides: TGCGCCAGCAGCTTGGGACAGGGAATATCCGAGCAGTACTTC.

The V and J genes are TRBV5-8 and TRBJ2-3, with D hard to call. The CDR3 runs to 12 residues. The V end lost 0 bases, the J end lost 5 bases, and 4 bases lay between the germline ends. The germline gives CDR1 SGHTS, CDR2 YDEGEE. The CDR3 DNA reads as TGTGCCAGCAGCTTGGGAGTAGATACGCAGTATTTT. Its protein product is CASSLGVDTQYF.

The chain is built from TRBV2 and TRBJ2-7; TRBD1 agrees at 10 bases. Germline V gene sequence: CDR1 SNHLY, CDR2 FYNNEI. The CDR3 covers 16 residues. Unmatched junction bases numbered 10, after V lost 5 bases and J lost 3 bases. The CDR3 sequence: CASSSPSGQGGYEQYF. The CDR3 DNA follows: TGTGCCAGCAGTTCCCCTTCCGGACAGGGGGGCTACGAGCAGTACTTC.

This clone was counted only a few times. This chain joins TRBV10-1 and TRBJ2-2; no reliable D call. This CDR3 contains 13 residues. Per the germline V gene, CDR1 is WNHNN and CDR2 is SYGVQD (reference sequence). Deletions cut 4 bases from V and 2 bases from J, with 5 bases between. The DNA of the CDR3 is TGCGCCAGCAGTGCGGTCAACACCGGGGAGCTGTTTTTT. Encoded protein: CASSAVNTGELFF.